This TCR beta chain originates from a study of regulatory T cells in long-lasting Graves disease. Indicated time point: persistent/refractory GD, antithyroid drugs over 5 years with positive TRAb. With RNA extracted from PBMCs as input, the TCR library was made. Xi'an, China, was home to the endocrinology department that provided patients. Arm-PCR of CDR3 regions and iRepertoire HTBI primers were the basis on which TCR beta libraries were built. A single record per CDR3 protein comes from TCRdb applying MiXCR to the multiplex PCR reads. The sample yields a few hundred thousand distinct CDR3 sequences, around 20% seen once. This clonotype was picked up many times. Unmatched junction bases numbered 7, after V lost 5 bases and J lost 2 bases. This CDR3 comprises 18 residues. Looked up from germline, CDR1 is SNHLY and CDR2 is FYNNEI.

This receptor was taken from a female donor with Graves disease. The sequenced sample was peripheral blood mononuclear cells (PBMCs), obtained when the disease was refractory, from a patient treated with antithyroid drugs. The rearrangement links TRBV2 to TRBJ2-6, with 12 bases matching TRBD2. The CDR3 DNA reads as TGTGCCAGCAGTCCGAGACTAGCGGGAGTTCCTGGGGCCAACGTCCTGACTTTC. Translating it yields CASSPRLAGVPGANVLTF.